This TCR beta chain appears in the sequencing data of a study of CD8 T cells in Susac syndrome. Reverse transcription of roughly 0.5 to 1 ug RNA used random hexamers. immunoSEQ multiplex PCR amplified TCR beta CDR3 across 54 Vbeta, 13 Jbeta. TCRdb called the immunoSEQ multiplex PCR reads again in MiXCR, with one record for every CDR3 protein. The profile shows roughly 200,000 distinct CDR3 sequences, roughly 94% of them singletons. Sequenced input: CD4+ T cells from PBMCs. The sequence was collected from a human donor with multiple sclerosis.

The CDR3 bases are TGTGCCAGCAGAACCTGGACAACCAAGATAAGCTCCTACGAGCAGTACGTC. It codes for CASRTWTTKISSYEQYV. This rearrangement joins TRBV6-1 to TRBJ2-7; maybe TRBD1 (5 bases). The CDR3 consists of 17 residues. V shed 6 bases and J shed 0 bases, with 21 bases lying between them. CDR1 is MNHNS, CDR2 SASEGT, per germline.